This entry features one TCR beta chain sequence. Its antigen is unknown. Per-base quality was not reported, and no clone a single base away is much larger than it. These data belong to a study of T cell repertoires in aging, cancer and after chemotherapy (dated by TCRdb to the late 2010s). Describing the broader study: Donors spanned six age groups from 30 or younger to 70 or older, with at least three individuals per group. In the hematological group, the paired samples taken before and after chemotherapy came from chronic lymphocytic leukemia patients given fludarabine- or bendamustine-based regimens. The full dataset contained several million TCR reads. Peripheral blood TCR beta repertoires from healthy donors and cancer patients were profiled to examine immunoaging and T cell reconstitution after chemotherapy. Alongside some 96 healthy donors serving as a reference group, the cohort included some 220 cancer patients, of whom roughly 92 had hematological cancers and about 130 had solid cancers. The full study reports these points: Compared with age-matched healthy donors, untreated patients with hematological or solid cancers had significantly lower TCR diversity and higher clonality in blood. It was noted by the authors that conclusions about immunological memory after chemotherapy cannot be drawn from the repertoire data. In both cancer cohorts, median generation probability rose over the chemotherapy interval, which suggests that the repertoire was reconstituted through rebound thymic output. In healthy donors, the decline in TCR diversity with age was mainly explained by loss of richness, whereas in cancer patients loss of evenness was also found to contribute. Lymphoid organ infiltration was present in hematological cancer patients, and this infiltration may itself impair thymic emigration or peripheral T cell expansion.

TCR beta rearrangements were amplified from genomic DNA extracted from peripheral blood rather than from sorted cells or RNA. V is cut by 6 bases and J by 4 bases, and the space between the germline ends is 18 bases. The cysteine opens and the phenylalanine closes a CDR3 of 15 amino acids. Only CDR3 DNA is held: 45 bases, read in frame from base 1. The CDR1 and CDR2 encoded by the germline V gene (reference sequence) are SGHNT and YYREEE. Rearranged TRB sequences spanning V, D and J segments were amplified in a multiplex touch-down PCR with a mixed TRB-A/B primer pool. Illumina adapters and sample indices were added to the amplicons in two consecutive PCR reactions performed with Phusion HS II polymerase. The amplicons were purified from gel with the NucleoSpin Gel and PCR Clean-up kit and then assessed with Qubit and an Agilent 2100 Bioanalyzer. Libraries were sequenced on an Illumina MiSeq using 600-cycle, single-indexed, paired-end runs. As for the authors' bioinformatics: TRB sequences were processed with MiXCR versions 2.12 and 3.0.5. Each unique CDR3 nucleotide sequence was counted as one clone, and only productive sequences with at least two reads were retained. The repertoire metrics were Shannon diversity, evenness, clonality (defined as one minus evenness), and alpha-parameterized diversity profiles covering alpha 0 to 5. Generation probabilities of clones in paired pre- and post-chemotherapy samples were computed with the IGoR algorithm. Using fastp at Q25 and MiXCR, TCRdb reprocessed the public reads and kept productive beta chains. Duplicate CDR3 protein sequences are folded into a single record with the most common DNA and genes. Here the V and J calls rest on TCRdb's processing, not on the authors' analysis. This sample holds about 9,000 distinct CDR3 sequences; around a quarter were observed only once. The ten largest account for roughly an eighth of the sample.

The specimen sequenced was blood. The V and J genes are TRBV5-4 and TRBJ2-3, with a tentative D gene TRBD2 over 7 matching bases. The source of this sequence is a human donor with a blood cancer. The donor label of this sample is uncertain. DNA sequence: TGTGCCAGCACCAATGGGGGGCTAGCGGCAGATACGCAGTATTTT. The translation is CASTNGGLAADTQYF.